These T cell receptor beta chains were read from a single sample in a study of T cell responses to AZD1222 COVID-19 vaccine. The protocol was immunoSEQ multiplex PCR, while the TCRdb copy is restricted to in-frame clones and leaves out a portion. The sample consists of about 120,000 clones, about nine tenths of them appearing once. This specimen consisted of peripheral blood, obtained 28 days after the second dose of the MenACWY control vaccine. The source is an adult who received the MenACWY meningococcal vaccine as a control. Each CDR3 is given with its conserved first and last residue. Each record gives: V gene, clone size, J gene, D gene, CDR3 DNA, CDR3 protein. The D gene is left open where the match is weak. Only part of the rows carry a size: once, few, many, or a class if the clone is expanded.

>TRBV10-3|NA|TRBJ1-1|NA
TGTGCCATCAGTTCCCCAGCACAGCGTGAAGTGGCTTTCTTT
CAISSPAQREVAFF
>TRBV25-1|NA|TRBJ1-5|TRBD1
TGTGCCAGCAGTGCGGCAGGGGGCATCAGCAATCAGCCCCAGCATTTT
CASSAAGGISNQPQHF
>TRBV19|NA|TRBJ1-5|NA
TGTGCCAGTAGTATAAATCCCAATCAGCCCCAGCATTTT
CASSINPNQPQHF
>TRBV3-1/TRBV3-2|NA|TRBJ2-2|NA
TGTGCCAGCAGCCAAAGCAAGGGAACCGGGGAGCTGTTTTTT
CASSQSKGTGELFF
>TRBV5-8|once|TRBJ1-5|NA
TGTGCCAGCAGACGATATAGCAATCAGCCCCAGCATTTT
CASRRYSNQPQHF
>TRBV28|NA|TRBJ1-1|TRBD1
TGTGCCAGCAGCCCAATTAAAAACAGGGGGCGTTGGGAAGCTTTCTTT
CASSPIKNRGRWEAFF
>TRBV19|NA|TRBJ1-1|NA
TGTGCCAGTATCGGTTGGGGAGAAGCTTTCTTT
CASIGWGEAFF
>TRBV7-2|NA|TRBJ2-7|TRBD2
TGTGCCAGCAGCTTAATCTCTAGCGGCTACGAGCAGTACTTC
CASSLISSGYEQYF
>TRBV7-9|NA|TRBJ1-2|NA
TGTGCCAGCAGCTTAAACGAGTACTATGGCTACACCTTC
CASSLNEYYGYTF
>TRBV10-1|NA|TRBJ2-2|TRBD2
TGCGCCAGCAGTGAATGGCGGGGGACCGGGGAGCTGTTTTTT
CASSEWRGTGELFF
>TRBV6-5|NA|TRBJ2-5|NA
TGTGCCAGCATGGGGGAAGAGACCCAGTACTTC
CASMGEETQYF
>TRBV19|NA|TRBJ2-4|TRBD2
TGTGCCAGTAGTATCCAAGTAGCGGGGGTTCAGTACTTC
CASSIQVAGVQYF
>TRBV28|NA|TRBJ2-1|NA
TGTGCCAGCATCCGGTCCGGGACGGATGAGCAGTTCTTC
CASIRSGTDEQFF
>TRBV7-6|NA|TRBJ2-1|NA
TGTGCCAGCAGCTTAAAGGGCGGGGGCCGTGACGACAATGAGCAGTTCTTC
CASSLKGGGRDDNEQFF
>TRBV5-6|NA|TRBJ1-1|NA
TGTGCCAGCAGCTACGAGGGTTCCGCTTTCGGGGCTTTCTTT
CASSYEGSAFGAFF
>TRBV18|NA|TRBJ1-2|NA
TGTGCCAGCTCACCGAGCGACAGAGTCCGACTTAGCTACACCTTC
CASSPSDRVRLSYTF
>TRBV5-1|NA|TRBJ2-1|NA
TGCGCCAGCAGCTTGGACGACGGCAGCTCCTACAATGAGCAGTTCTTC
CASSLDDGSSYNEQFF
>TRBV21-1|few|TRBJ1-4|NA
TGTGCCAGCAGCAAAGAAACGGGGGTTGACGATGAAAAACTGTTTTTT
CASSKETGVDDEKLFF